This T cell receptor beta chain appears in the sequencing data of a study of molecular identifiers for immune sequencing clone quantification. Naive CD8 T cells were sorted, and the gate applied was CD8+CD4-CCR7+CD45RA+. Bulk TCR libraries were made with methods that had been previously described and with listed TCR primers. A single record per CDR3 protein comes from TCRdb applying MiXCR to the PCR reads. The sample shows about 89,000 distinct CDR3 sequences, about 20% of them seen only once. Germline values: CDR1 SEHNR, CDR2 FQNEAQ (reference sequence). Trimming removed 11 bases at V and 3 bases at J, with 13 bases between. The CDR3 loop spans 13 amino acids.

The genes are TRBV7-9 and TRBJ2-2; a possible D gene is TRBD1 (6 bases). The specimen was naive CD8+ T cells from blood, with Jurkat cell RNA spiked in. Subset: FACS-sorted CD8+CD4-CCR7+CD45RA+ naive T cells. The sequence was collected from a human donor in good health. Some libraries in this study had Jurkat cell RNA spiked in. The CDR3 is CAHRAGDTGELFF. The CDR3 coding sequence is TGTGCCCACAGGGCTGGGGACACCGGGGAGCTGTTTTTT.